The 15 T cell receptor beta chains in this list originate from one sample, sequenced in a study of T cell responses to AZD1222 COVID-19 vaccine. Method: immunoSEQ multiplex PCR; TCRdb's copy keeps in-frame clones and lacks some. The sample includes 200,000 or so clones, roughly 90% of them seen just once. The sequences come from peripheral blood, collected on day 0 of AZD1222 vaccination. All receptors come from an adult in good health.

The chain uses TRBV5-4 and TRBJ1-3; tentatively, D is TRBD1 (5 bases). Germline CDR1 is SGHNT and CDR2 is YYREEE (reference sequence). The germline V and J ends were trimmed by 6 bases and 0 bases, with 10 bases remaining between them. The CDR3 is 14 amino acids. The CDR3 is CASTLDSSGNTIYF. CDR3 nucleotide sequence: TGTGCCAGCACCCTAGACAGCTCTGGAAACACCATATATTTT.

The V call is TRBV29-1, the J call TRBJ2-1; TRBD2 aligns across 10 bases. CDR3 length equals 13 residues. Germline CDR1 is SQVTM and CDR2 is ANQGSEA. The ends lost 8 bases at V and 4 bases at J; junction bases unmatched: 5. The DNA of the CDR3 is TGCAGCATTTCTAGCGGGGGATACAATGAGCAGTTCTTC. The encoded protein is CSISSGGYNEQFF.

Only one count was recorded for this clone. In DNA, the CDR3 is TGCAGCGTCGGACGACAGACTAGCGGGTGGTTCTACGAGCAGTACTTC. Translation gives CSVGRQTSGWFYEQYF. The chain is built from TRBV29-1 and TRBJ2-7, with 10 bases identical to TRBD2. The V gene end was trimmed by 6 bases and the J gene end by 3 bases; junction bases not matched to a gene: 14. The germline CDR1 and CDR2 sequences are SQVTM and ANQGSEA. This CDR3 contains 16 residues.

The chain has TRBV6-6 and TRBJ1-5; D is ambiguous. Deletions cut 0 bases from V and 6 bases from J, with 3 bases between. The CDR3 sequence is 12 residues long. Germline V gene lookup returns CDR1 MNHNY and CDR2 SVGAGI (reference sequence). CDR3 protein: CASSYSSQPQHF. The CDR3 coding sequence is TGTGCCAGCAGTTACTCGAGTCAGCCCCAGCATTTT.

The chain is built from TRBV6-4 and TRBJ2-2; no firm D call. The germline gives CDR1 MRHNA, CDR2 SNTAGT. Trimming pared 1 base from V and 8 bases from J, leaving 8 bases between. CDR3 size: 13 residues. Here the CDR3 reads CASSDFGSGELFF. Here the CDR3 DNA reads TGTGCCAGCAGTGACTTTGGTTCTGGGGAGCTGTTTTTT.

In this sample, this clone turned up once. CDR3 sequence (DNA): TGTGCCAGCAGTGAAGTCGGTGGAACCTACGAGCAGTACTTC. Translation gives CASSEVGGTYEQYF. The chain links TRBV2 to TRBJ2-7; D remains ambiguous. The V end was cut by 1 base, the J end by 2 bases, with 9 bases between. CDR1 is SNHLY and CDR2 is FYNNEI in the germline V gene. CDR3 size: 14 residues. The complete variable domain, with remaining parts taken from reference TRBV2 and TRBJ2-7, reads EPEVTQTPSHQVTQMGQEVILRCVPISNHLYFYWYRQILGQKVEFLVSFYNNEISEKSEIFDDQFSVERPDGSNFTLKIRSTKLEDSAMYFCASSEVGGTYEQYFGPGTRLTVT.

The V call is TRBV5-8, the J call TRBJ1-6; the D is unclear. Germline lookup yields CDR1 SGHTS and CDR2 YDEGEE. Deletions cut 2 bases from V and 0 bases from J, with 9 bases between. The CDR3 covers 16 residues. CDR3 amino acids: CASSFAGSSYNSPLHF. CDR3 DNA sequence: TGTGCCAGCAGCTTCGCAGGTAGCTCCTATAATTCACCCCTCCACTTT.

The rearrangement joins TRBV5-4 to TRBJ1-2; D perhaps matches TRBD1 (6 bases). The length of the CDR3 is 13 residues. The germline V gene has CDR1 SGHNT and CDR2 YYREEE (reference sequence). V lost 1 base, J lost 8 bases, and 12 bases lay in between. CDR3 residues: CASSLQGYLGYTF. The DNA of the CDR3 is TGTGCCAGCAGCTTGCAGGGGTATTTGGGCTACACCTTC.

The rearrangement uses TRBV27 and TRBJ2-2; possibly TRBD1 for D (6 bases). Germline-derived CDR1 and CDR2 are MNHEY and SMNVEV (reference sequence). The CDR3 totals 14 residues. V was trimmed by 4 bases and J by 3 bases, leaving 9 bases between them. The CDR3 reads CASSYKGDTGELFF. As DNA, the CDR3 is TGTGCCAGCAGTTACAAGGGGGACACCGGGGAGCTGTTTTTT.

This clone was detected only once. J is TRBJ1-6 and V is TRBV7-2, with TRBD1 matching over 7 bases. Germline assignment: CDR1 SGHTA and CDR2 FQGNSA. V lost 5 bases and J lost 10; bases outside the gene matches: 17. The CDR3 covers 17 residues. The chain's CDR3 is CASSHSSAAGGRSPLHF. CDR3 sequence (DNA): TGTGCCAGCAGCCACTCCAGTGCGGCAGGGGGTAGATCACCCCTCCACTTT.

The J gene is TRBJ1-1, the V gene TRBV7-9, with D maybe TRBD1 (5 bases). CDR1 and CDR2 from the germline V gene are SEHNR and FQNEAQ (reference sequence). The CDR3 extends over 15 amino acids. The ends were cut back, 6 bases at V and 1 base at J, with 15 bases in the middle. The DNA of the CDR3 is TGTGCCAGCAGGCCTGCTGGGGGAGAGAACACTGAAGCTTTCTTT. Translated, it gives CASRPAGGENTEAFF.

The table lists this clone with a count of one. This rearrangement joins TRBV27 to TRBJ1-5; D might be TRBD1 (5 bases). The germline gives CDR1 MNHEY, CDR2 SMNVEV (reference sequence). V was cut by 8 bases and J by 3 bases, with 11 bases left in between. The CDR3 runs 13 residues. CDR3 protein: CASSRDLNQPQHF. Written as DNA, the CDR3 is TGTGCCAGCTCTCGGGACCTCAATCAGCCCCAGCATTTT.

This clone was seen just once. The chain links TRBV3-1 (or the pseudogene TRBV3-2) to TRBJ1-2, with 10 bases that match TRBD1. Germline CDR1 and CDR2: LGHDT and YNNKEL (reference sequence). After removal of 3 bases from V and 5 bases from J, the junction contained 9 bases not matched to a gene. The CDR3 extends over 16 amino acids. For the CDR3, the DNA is TGTGCCAGCAGCCAGGGTATACGGACAGGGGGGTATGGCTACACCTTC. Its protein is CASSQGIRTGGYGYTF.

As DNA, the CDR3 is TGTGCCAGCAGCACCGGGACAGGGGCCGGGGAGCTGTTTTTT. Protein sequence: CASSTGTGAGELFF. The chain combines TRBV2 with TRBJ2-2, with 10 bases matching TRBD1. Per germline, CDR1 SNHLY and CDR2 FYNNEI. V trimming: 6 bases; J trimming: 6 bases; junction bases outside the gene matches: 4. This CDR3 contains 14 residues.

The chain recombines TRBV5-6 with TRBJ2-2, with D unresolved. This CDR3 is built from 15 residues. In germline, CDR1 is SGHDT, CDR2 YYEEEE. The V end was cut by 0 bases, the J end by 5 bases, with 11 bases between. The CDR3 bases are TGTGCCAGCAGCTTGGGGCAGGAAGAAACCGGGGAGCTGTTTTTT. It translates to CASSLGQEETGELFF. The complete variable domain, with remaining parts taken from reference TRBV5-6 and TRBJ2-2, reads DAGVTQSPTHLIKTRGQQVTLRCSPKSGHDTVSWYQQALGQGPQFIFQYYEEEERQRGNFPDRFSGHQFPNYSSELNVNALLLGDSALYLCASSLGQEETGELFFGEGSRLTVL.